The 24 T cell receptor beta chains below all came from one sample that was sequenced in a study of T cell responses to AZD1222 COVID-19 vaccine. Profiling relied on immunoSEQ multiplex PCR, and the TCRdb table lists in-frame clones only, not all of them. The data show around 84,000 clones, with 75% to 90% seen just once and 30% to 35% held by the top ten. The sample here was peripheral blood, taken on day 0 of AZD1222 vaccination. The receptors originated from an adult in good health.

This chain joins TRBV6-1 and TRBJ2-5; weak D call: TRBD2 (7 bases). Germline V gives CDR1 MNHNS, CDR2 SASEGT. The CDR3 has 18 amino acids. Trimming removed 2 bases from V and 4 bases from J, with 23 bases in between. CDR3 sequence: CASSERWPDTGGSETQYF. The CDR3 nucleotides read TGTGCCAGCAGTGAAAGGTGGCCTGATACGGGGGGCTCAGAGACCCAGTACTTC.

The chain uses TRBV6-5 and TRBJ1-1; no firm D call. The ends were cut back, 2 bases at V and 6 bases at J, with 10 bases in the middle. Germline V lookup: CDR1 MNHEY, CDR2 SVGAGI. The CDR3 extends over 13 amino acids. CDR3 coding DNA: TGTGCCAGCAGTTACCTACGTCGGGCTGAAGCTTTCTTT. It is translated as CASSYLRRAEAFF.

The V and J genes are TRBV5-6 and TRBJ1-2; maybe TRBD1 (6 bases). There are 13 residues in the CDR3. Looked up from germline, CDR1 is SGHDT and CDR2 is YYEEEE. V lost 4 bases and J 8 bases, leaving 15 bases between the germline ends. The CDR3 DNA follows: TGTGCCAGCAGCCGGACAGAGCTATGGGGCTACACCTTC. Translation gives CASSRTELWGYTF. The full variable domain, in which reference TRBV5-6 and TRBJ1-2 provide the parts outside the CDR3, is DAGVTQSPTHLIKTRGQQVTLRCSPKSGHDTVSWYQQALGQGPQFIFQYYEEEERQRGNFPDRFSGHQFPNYSSELNVNALLLGDSALYLCASSRTELWGYTFGSGTRLTVV.

V gene TRBV3-1 (or the pseudogene TRBV3-2) combines with J gene TRBJ1-6; a possible D gene is TRBD1 (5 bases). Germline lookup yields CDR1 LGHDT and CDR2 YNNKEL (reference sequence). V lost 5 bases, J lost 3 bases, and 14 bases lay in between. The CDR3 is 16 residues long. The CDR3 loop is CASSGGSRGYNSPLHF. DNA of the CDR3: TGTGCCAGCAGCGGGGGGAGTCGAGGCTATAATTCACCCCTCCACTTT.

This clone was counted a single time. V gene TRBV6-6 combines with J gene TRBJ1-4, with TRBD1 matching 8 bases. The germline V gene has CDR1 MNHNY and CDR2 SVGAGI (reference sequence). After removal of 7 bases from V and 7 bases from J, the junction contained 14 bases not matched to a gene. CDR3 length: 16 amino acids. CDR3 bases: TGTGCCAGCACCTCAGGGCAGGGGGCATTTGGTGAAAAACTGTTTTTT. Protein: CASTSGQGAFGEKLFF.

The V gene is TRBV27, the J gene TRBJ2-3, with TRBD2 matching over 13 bases. This CDR3 has 16 residues. Germline V CDR1 and CDR2: MNHEY, SMNVEV (reference sequence). Trimming cost V 4 bases and J 5 bases; bases outside gene matches: 6. The DNA of the CDR3 is TGTGCCAGCAGTTCACTAGCGGGAGGGGGTAAAGATACGCAGTATTTT. It yields the protein CASSSLAGGGKDTQYF.

V and J are TRBV2 and TRBJ2-7, with TRBD2 as a possible D gene (7 bases). In germline, CDR1 is SNHLY, CDR2 FYNNEI. The CDR3 runs to 16 residues. Trimming removed 2 bases at V and 0 bases at J, with 14 bases between. The CDR3 loop is CASSEWGGRNSYEQYF. DNA of the CDR3: TGTGCCAGCAGTGAATGGGGGGGGCGCAACTCCTACGAGCAGTACTTC.

This clone appeared a single time. The chain couples TRBV10-3 to TRBJ1-2; 10 positions match TRBD1. V shed 5 bases and J 2 bases; nucleotides not matched to a gene: 2. The CDR3 contains 14 residues. CDR1 is ENHRY and CDR2 is SYGVKD in the germline V gene. Written as DNA, the CDR3 is TGTGCCATCAGTCCGGGACAGGGGAACTATGGCTACACCTTC. This sequence encodes CAISPGQGNYGYTF.

The chain recombines TRBV30 with TRBJ2-2; 9 bases are a match to TRBD2. CDR1 is GTSNPN, CDR2 SVGIG, per germline (reference sequence). The CDR3 is made up of 17 amino acids. This chain's CDR3 is CARKTPGLAASTGELFF. As DNA, the CDR3 is TGTGCTCGGAAGACGCCGGGACTAGCAGCCTCCACCGGGGAGCTGTTTTTT. Using reference TRBV30 and TRBJ2-2 for the parts outside the CDR3, the full variable domain is SQTIHQWPATLVQPVGSPLSLECTVEGTSNPNLYWYRQAAGRGLQLLFYSVGIGQISSEVPQNLSASRPQDRQFILSSKKLLLSDSGFYLCARKTPGLAASTGELFFGEGSRLTVL.

V is TRBV27 and J is TRBJ2-1; tentatively, D is TRBD1 or TRBD2 (6 bases each). Germline values: CDR1 MNHEY, CDR2 SMNVEV (reference sequence). The CDR3 is made up of 13 amino acids. Trimming left V 5 bases short and J 6 bases short, with 11 bases between. For the CDR3, the DNA is TGTGCCAGCAGTCAGCCGGGGGCCAATGAGCAGTTCTTC. Translation: CASSQPGANEQFF.

The chain links TRBV3-1 (or the pseudogene TRBV3-2) to TRBJ2-5, with D uncertain. This CDR3 spans 12 amino acids. The germline V gene encodes CDR1 LGHDT and CDR2 YNNKEL (reference sequence). Trimming shortened V by 2 bases and J by 4 bases, and 5 bases separated the two germline ends. The CDR3 spells CASSQSSETQYF. CDR3 in DNA: TGTGCCAGCAGCCAAAGCTCAGAGACCCAGTACTTC.

The rearrangement uses TRBV4-2 and TRBJ2-3; TRBD2 is a possible D gene (5 bases). Trimming stripped 8 bases from V and 0 bases from J, with 15 bases between. The CDR3 is 15 residues long. Germline V gene sequence: CDR1 LGHNA, CDR2 YNFKEQ. CDR3 residues: CASGLDGGSTDTQYF. DNA of the CDR3: TGTGCCAGCGGACTTGATGGCGGTAGCACAGATACGCAGTATTTT.

The gene calls are TRBV5-1 and TRBJ1-2; D gene ambiguous. Germline-derived CDR1 and CDR2 are SGHRS and YFSETQ. The CDR3 has 15 amino acids. Trimming removed 3 bases from V and 3 bases from J, with 15 bases in between. CDR3 protein: CASSSNRAGYYGYTF. The CDR3 coding sequence is TGCGCCAGCAGCTCCAACCGAGCGGGGTACTATGGCTACACCTTC.

V usage is TRBV19 and J usage is TRBJ1-5; 7 bases line up with TRBD1. V gave up 6 bases and J gave up 2 bases; unmatched junction bases: 13. CDR1 LNHDA and CDR2 SQIVND come from the germline V gene (reference sequence). There are 17 residues in the CDR3. The CDR3 DNA reads as TGTGCCAGTAGCGCCGACAGGGCCTATGGGGGCAATCAGCCCCAGCATTTT. This translates into CASSADRAYGGNQPQHF.

The chain employs TRBV11-2 and TRBJ2-6; D is unclear. The CDR3 length is 14 residues. V dropped 2 bases and J dropped 1 base, with 3 bases sitting between them. The germline V gene encodes CDR1 SGHAT and CDR2 FQNNGV. The CDR3 sequence: CASSLQSGANVLTF. The CDR3 region has the DNA TGTGCCAGCAGCTTACAATCTGGGGCCAACGTCCTGACTTTC.

This clone appeared once. V is TRBV6-2 or TRBV6-3 and J is TRBJ2-3; 9 bases map to TRBD2. V lost 0 bases and J lost 4; bases outside the gene matches: 8. Germline V lookup: CDR1 MNHEY, CDR2 SVGEGT. The CDR3 consists of 17 residues. The CDR3, as DNA: TGTGCCAGCAGTTACTCAACATCTGCGGGAGGGGCAGATACGCAGTATTTT. The encoded protein is CASSYSTSAGGADTQYF.

The rearrangement links TRBV6-5 to TRBJ2-3; D gene unclear. The length of the CDR3 is 12 residues. The germline V gene encodes CDR1 MNHEY and CDR2 SVGAGI. Trimming stripped 6 bases from V and 14 bases from J, with 18 bases between. CDR3 region: CASRTQGVSPYF. Here the CDR3 DNA reads TGTGCCAGCAGGACTCAAGGTGTATCGCCGTATTTT.

V usage is TRBV10-3 and J usage is TRBJ1-6; no clear D gene. CDR1 ENHRY and CDR2 SYGVKD come from the germline V gene. The CDR3 consists of 15 residues. Trimming cost V 3 bases and J 0 bases, with 6 bases left between them. The CDR3 loop reads CAISDRSSYNSPLHF. The CDR3 region has the DNA TGTGCCATCAGTGACCGCAGCTCCTATAATTCACCCCTCCACTTT.

The CDR3 is CASSRLAGHSTDTQYF. The DNA of the CDR3 is TGCGCCAGCAGCCGACTAGCGGGGCATAGCACAGATACGCAGTATTTT. The chain recombines TRBV5-1 with TRBJ2-3, with 11 bases matching TRBD2. Germline V gives CDR1 SGHRS, CDR2 YFSETQ. The CDR3 length is 16 residues. J lost 0 bases, V lost 4 bases, and 4 bases had no gene match. The whole variable domain, filled in from reference TRBV5-1 and TRBJ2-3, reads KAGVTQTPRYLIKTRGQQVTLSCSPISGHRSVSWYQQTPGQGLQFLFEYFSETQRNKGNFPGRFSGRQFSNSRSEMNVSTLELGDSALYLCASSRLAGHSTDTQYFGPGTRLTVL.

This clone was seen more than once but under ten times. The chain links TRBV6-5 to TRBJ2-3; 7 bases are shared with TRBD2. The CDR3 is 14 residues long. With V trimmed by 5 bases and J by 4 bases, 6 bases remained unmatched. The V gene's germline CDR1 is MNHEY and CDR2 SVGAGI. The CDR3 protein is CASSLLAEADTQYF. CDR3 in DNA: TGTGCCAGCAGTCTCCTAGCGGAGGCAGATACGCAGTATTTT.

The chain uses TRBV13 and TRBJ1-1, with D uncertain. V dropped 5 bases and J dropped 11 bases, with 12 bases sitting between them. This CDR3 contains 11 residues. CDR1 and CDR2 (germline): PRHDT, FYEKMQ (reference sequence). The CDR3, as DNA: TGTGCCAGCAGCCTCGGGCCAAAGGCTTTCTTT. Translated, it gives CASSLGPKAFF.

This clone appeared once. The chain links TRBV3-1 (or the pseudogene TRBV3-2) to TRBJ2-1, with 15 bases matching TRBD2. Germline V gene lookup returns CDR1 LGHDT and CDR2 YNNKEL (reference sequence). The ends lost 3 bases at V and 6 bases at J; junction bases unmatched: 3. The CDR3 length is 16 residues. CDR3 DNA: TGTGCCAGCAGCCACGGACTAGCGGGAGGGATCAATGAGCAGTTCTTC. Protein: CASSHGLAGGINEQFF.

The V gene is TRBV30, the J gene TRBJ1-2, with D possibly matching TRBD1 (6 bases). V was cut by 3 bases and J by 4 bases, with 15 bases left in between. This CDR3 has 14 amino acids. Germline V gene sequence: CDR1 GTSNPN, CDR2 SVGIG (reference sequence). The CDR3 coding sequence is TGTGCCTGGAGAGGAAGACAGGACAGCTATGGCTACACCTTC. This sequence encodes CAWRGRQDSYGYTF.

The chain links TRBV6-6 to TRBJ1-5; D uncertain. This CDR3 spans 16 amino acids. V was shortened by 8 bases and J by 0 bases, with 17 bases between the two germline ends. Germline V gene lookup returns CDR1 MNHNY and CDR2 SVGAGI (reference sequence). The CDR3 nucleotides read TGTGCCAGCGCCCCGGGTCGGTCGGGTAGCAATCAGCCCCAGCATTTT. Translating it yields CASAPGRSGSNQPQHF.